Listed below are T cell receptor beta chains from one sample, sequenced in a study of beta chain features in type 1 diabetes. Produced via immunoSEQ multiplex PCR; TCRdb's table is partial and in-frame only. The sample includes about 470,000 clones, around 30% of them seen just once. The source material was naive CD4+ T cells from blood. Source of these receptors: a young man in good health. The CDR3 runs from the conserved cysteine through the conserved F or W. Fields, in order: J gene, D gene, CDR3 length, V gene, clone size, CDR3 DNA, CDR3 protein. D genes are given only for firm matches. Some rows have no size entry. The others give once, few or many, or a class for an expanded clone.

>TRBJ2-5|.|13|TRBV29-1|.
TGCAGCGTTGAACTGTCCATGAAGGAGACCCAGTACTTC
CSVELSMKETQYF
>TRBJ2-5|.|13|TRBV29-1|few
TGCAGCGTTAGTGACCGCCCGAAAGAGACCCAGTACTTC
CSVSDRPKETQYF
>TRBJ2-6|.|12|TRBV25-1|.
TGTGCCAGCAACTCTGGGGCCAACGTCCTGACTTTC
CASNSGANVLTF
>TRBJ1-2|.|14|TRBV29-1|few
TGCAGCGTCGGTGACTCCGCAGGCAACTATGGCTACACCTTC
CSVGDSAGNYGYTF
>TRBJ1-2|TRBD1|14|TRBV27|.
TGTGCCAGCAGTCCCGGGACAGGGGCCTATGGCTACACCTTC
CASSPGTGAYGYTF
>TRBJ2-7|.|13|TRBV29-1|few
TGCAGCGTTGAAAAGCCACTGTCCTACGAGCAGTACTTC
CSVEKPLSYEQYF
>TRBJ1-2|.|13|TRBV10-2|.
TGCGCCAGCCTAAGCACCTCAGGGTATGGCTACACCTTC
CASLSTSGYGYTF
>TRBJ2-1|TRBD2|15|TRBV7-2|once
TGTGCCAGCAGCTCCCAGCGGGATCCCTACAATGAGCAGTTCTTC
CASSSQRDPYNEQFF
>TRBJ2-7|.|14|TRBV2|.
TGTGCCAGCAGTGTGGACCGCCATTCCTACGAGCAGTACTTC
CASSVDRHSYEQYF
>TRBJ2-5|TRBD1|13|TRBV5-1|few
TGCGCCAGCAGCATGGGACAGGACACGGCCCAGTACTTC
CASSMGQDTAQYF
>TRBJ2-3|TRBD2|15|TRBV28|.
TGTGCCAGCAGTTTTAGCGGGAGAGGCACAGATACGCAGTATTTT
CASSFSGRGTDTQYF
>TRBJ1-4|TRBD1|14|TRBV9|.
TGTGCCAGCAGCCTCCGGGACAGGGATGAAAAACTGTTTTTT
CASSLRDRDEKLFF
>TRBJ2-1|.|14|TRBV12-5|few
TGTGCTAGTGGTTTAGAGCGGGCCTACAATGAGCAGTTCTTC
CASGLERAYNEQFF
>TRBJ2-7|.|15|TRBV9|once
TGTGCCAGCAGCGTAGATGCGGGTCCCGCTCTCGAGCAGTACTTC
CASSVDAGPALEQYF
>TRBJ2-7|.|13|TRBV2|.
TGTGCCAGCAGTGTTGCTCGCGGGTACGAGCAGTACTTC
CASSVARGYEQYF
>TRBJ2-2|.|12|TRBV29-1|few
TGCAGCGTTGTTTCGGGGGCCGGGGAGCTGTTTTTT
CSVVSGAGELFF
>TRBJ2-3|.|15|TRBV4-2|.
TGTGCCAGCAGCCAAGAAGTAGTACGCACAGATACGCAGTATTTT
CASSQEVVRTDTQYF
>TRBJ1-4|TRBD1|15|TRBV30|.
TGTGCCTGGAGTGTACTTGGAGGGGGCGGAGAAAAACTGTTTTTT
CAWSVLGGGGEKLFF
>TRBJ2-7|.|13|TRBV7-9|.
TGTGCCAGCAGCTTAGCGGTCCACCACGAGCAGTACTTC
CASSLAVHHEQYF
>TRBJ2-7|TRBD1|12|TRBV30|.
TGTGGCTGGGGACAGGGAGCCCACGAGCAGTACTTC
CGWGQGAHEQYF
>TRBJ2-5|.|15|TRBV30|few
TGTGCCTGGAGTGTACCGGGACAACGAGGGGAGACCCAGTACTTC
CAWSVPGQRGETQYF
>TRBJ2-7|.|12|TRBV30|.
TGTGCCACTTCGCGGTTTTCCTACGAGCAGTACTTC
CATSRFSYEQYF
>TRBJ2-7|.|13|TRBV6-6|.
TGTGCCAGCAGTTACTCACAGAGGGACGAGCAGTACTTC
CASSYSQRDEQYF
>TRBJ2-2|.|14|TRBV9|.
TGTGCCAGCAGCGTTCTTCACTTGCCCGGGGAGCTGTTTTTT
CASSVLHLPGELFF
>TRBJ2-1|.|15|TRBV5-6|few
TGTGCCAGCAGCTTACGGTCCACGCTCTACAATGAGCAGTTCTTC
CASSLRSTLYNEQFF
>TRBJ1-5|.|14|TRBV15|.
TGTGCCACCAGCAGGGCGTCGGGCGGCCAGCCCCAGCATTTT
CATSRASGGQPQHF
>TRBJ2-1|.|12|TRBV7-9|.
TGTGCCAGCAGCGCACAGGGAGGTGAGCAGTTCTTC
CASSAQGGEQFF
>TRBJ2-7|.|14|TRBV15|.
TGTGCCACCAGCAGGGGTGTAGGGGGCTACGAGCAGTACTTC
CATSRGVGGYEQYF
>TRBJ2-5|.|13|TRBV7-3|few
TGTGCCAGCAGCTTAACCAGGGAAGAGACCCAGTACTTC
CASSLTREETQYF
>TRBJ2-7|TRBD1|13|TRBV29-1|.
TGCAGCGTTGAAGGTGACAGGGCCGACGAGCAGTACTTC
CSVEGDRADEQYF
>TRBJ2-3|.|13|TRBV29-1|.
TGCAGCACTTTAGCGGATTACACAGATACGCAGTATTTT
CSTLADYTDTQYF
>TRBJ1-5|.|14|TRBV30|.
TGTGCCTGGAGTGTACGCGGAGGCAATCAGCCCCAGCATTTT
CAWSVRGGNQPQHF
>TRBJ1-5|TRBD1|17|TRBV7-2|.
TGTGCCAGCAGCTCGTCGGGGACAGGGAGCGGCAATCAGCCCCAGCATTTT
CASSSSGTGSGNQPQHF
>TRBJ2-1|TRBD2|14|TRBV30|few
TGTGCCTGGAGTGAGGGACTAGCGGAGAATGAGCAGTTCTTC
CAWSEGLAENEQFF
>TRBJ2-7|TRBD1|14|TRBV7-2|.
TGTGCCAGCAGATCCGGGACAGGGCATCGCGAGCAGTACTTC
CASRSGTGHREQYF
>TRBJ2-5|TRBD2|15|TRBV9|few
TGTGCCAGCAGCGTAGGGGTAGCGGGAGAGGAGACCCAGTACTTC
CASSVGVAGEETQYF
>TRBJ2-7|TRBD1|15|TRBV4-2|.
TGTGCCAGCAGCCAATCGATACAGGGGGACGGCGAGCAGTACTTC
CASSQSIQGDGEQYF
>TRBJ2-1|.|15|TRBV27|.
TGTGCCAGCAGTTTGCGCGGGCGCTCCTACAATGAGCAGTTCTTC
CASSLRGRSYNEQFF
>TRBJ1-1|.|14|TRBV9|.
TGTGCCAGCAGCGTAGGACAGGCGAACACTGAAGCTTTCTTT
CASSVGQANTEAFF